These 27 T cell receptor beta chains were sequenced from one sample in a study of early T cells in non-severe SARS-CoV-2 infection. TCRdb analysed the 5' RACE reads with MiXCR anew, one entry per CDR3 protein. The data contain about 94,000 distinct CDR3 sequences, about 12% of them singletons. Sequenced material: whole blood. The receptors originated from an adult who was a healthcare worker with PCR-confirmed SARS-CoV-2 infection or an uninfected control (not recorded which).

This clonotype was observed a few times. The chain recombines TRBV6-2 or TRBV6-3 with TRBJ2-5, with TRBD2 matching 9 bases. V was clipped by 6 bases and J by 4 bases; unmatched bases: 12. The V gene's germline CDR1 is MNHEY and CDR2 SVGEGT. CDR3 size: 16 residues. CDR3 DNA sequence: TGTGCCAGCAGCCGCGGGGGGGCCAGGAAGGGAGAGACCCAGTACTTC. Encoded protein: CASSRGGARKGETQYF.

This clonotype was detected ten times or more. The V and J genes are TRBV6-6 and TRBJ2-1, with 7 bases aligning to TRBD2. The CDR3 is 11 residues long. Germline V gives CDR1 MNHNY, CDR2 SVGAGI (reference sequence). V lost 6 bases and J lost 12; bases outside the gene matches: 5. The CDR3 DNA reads TGTGCCAGCAGCCAGCGGGATTGGCAGTTCTTC. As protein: CASSQRDWQFF.

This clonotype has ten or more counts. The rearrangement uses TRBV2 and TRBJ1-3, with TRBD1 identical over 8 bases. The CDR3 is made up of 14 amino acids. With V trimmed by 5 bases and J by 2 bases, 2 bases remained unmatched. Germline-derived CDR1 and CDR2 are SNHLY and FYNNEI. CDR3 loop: CASSRQGTGNTIYF. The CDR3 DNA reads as TGTGCCAGCAGTCGACAGGGGACTGGAAACACCATATATTTT. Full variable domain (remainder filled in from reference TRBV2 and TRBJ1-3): EPEVTQTPSHQVTQMGQEVILRCVPISNHLYFYWYRQILGQKVEFLVSFYNNEISEKSEIFDDQFSVERPDGSNFTLKIRSTKLEDSAMYFCASSRQGTGNTIYFGEGSWLTVV.

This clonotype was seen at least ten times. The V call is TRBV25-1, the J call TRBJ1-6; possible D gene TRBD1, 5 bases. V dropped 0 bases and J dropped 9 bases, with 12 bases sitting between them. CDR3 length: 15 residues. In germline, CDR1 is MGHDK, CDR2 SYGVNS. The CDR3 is CASSEYNGAGSPLHF. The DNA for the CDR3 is TGTGCCAGCAGTGAATATAATGGGGCGGGTTCACCCCTCCACTTT. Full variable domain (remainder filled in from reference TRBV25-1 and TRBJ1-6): EADIYQTPRYLVIGTGKKITLECSQTMGHDKMYWYQQDPGMELHLIHYSYGVNSTEKGDLSSESTVSRIRTEHFPLTLESARPSHTSQYLCASSEYNGAGSPLHFGNGTRLTVT.

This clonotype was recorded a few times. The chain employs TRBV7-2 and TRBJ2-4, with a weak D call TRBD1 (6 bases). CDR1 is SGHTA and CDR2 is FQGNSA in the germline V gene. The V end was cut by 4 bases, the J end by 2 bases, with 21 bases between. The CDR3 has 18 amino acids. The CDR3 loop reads CASSSSEQGGGTKNIQYF. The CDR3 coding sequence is TGTGCCAGCAGCTCGTCAGAACAGGGTGGAGGCACCAAAAACATTCAGTACTTC.

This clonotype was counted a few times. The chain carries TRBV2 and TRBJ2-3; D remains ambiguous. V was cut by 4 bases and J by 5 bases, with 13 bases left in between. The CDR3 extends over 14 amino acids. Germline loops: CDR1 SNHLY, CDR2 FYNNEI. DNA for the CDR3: TGTGCCAGCAGTGGTGTGGGAAACGTAGATACGCAGTATTTT. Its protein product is CASSGVGNVDTQYF.

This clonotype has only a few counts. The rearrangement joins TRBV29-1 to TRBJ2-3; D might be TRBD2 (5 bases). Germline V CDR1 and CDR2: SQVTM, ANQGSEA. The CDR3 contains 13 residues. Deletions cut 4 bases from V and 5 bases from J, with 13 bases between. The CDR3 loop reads CSVASDGEDTQYF. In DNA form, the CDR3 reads TGCAGCGTTGCTTCGGACGGGGAAGATACGCAGTATTTT.

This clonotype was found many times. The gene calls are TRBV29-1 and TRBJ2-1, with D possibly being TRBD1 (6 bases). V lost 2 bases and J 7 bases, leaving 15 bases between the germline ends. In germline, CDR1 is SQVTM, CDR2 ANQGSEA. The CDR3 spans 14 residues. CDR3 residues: CSVETLPRGNEQFF. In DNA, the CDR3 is TGCAGCGTTGAAACCTTACCCAGGGGAAATGAGCAGTTCTTC.

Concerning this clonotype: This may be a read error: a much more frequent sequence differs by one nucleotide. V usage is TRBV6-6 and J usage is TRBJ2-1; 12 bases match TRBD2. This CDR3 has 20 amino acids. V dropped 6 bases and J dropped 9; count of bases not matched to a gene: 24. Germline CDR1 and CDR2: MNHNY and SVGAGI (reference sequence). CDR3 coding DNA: TGTGCCAGCAGCCACCCCTCTCTAGCGGGGGGGCTGTCTGGACGTAGTGAGCAGTTCTTC. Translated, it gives CASSHPSLAGGLSGRSEQFF.

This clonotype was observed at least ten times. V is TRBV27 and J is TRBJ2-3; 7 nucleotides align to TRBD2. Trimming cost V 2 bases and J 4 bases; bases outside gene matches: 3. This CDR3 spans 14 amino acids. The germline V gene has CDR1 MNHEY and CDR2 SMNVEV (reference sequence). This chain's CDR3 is CASSLGGGADTQYF. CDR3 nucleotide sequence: TGTGCCAGCAGTTTAGGTGGGGGGGCAGATACGCAGTATTTT.

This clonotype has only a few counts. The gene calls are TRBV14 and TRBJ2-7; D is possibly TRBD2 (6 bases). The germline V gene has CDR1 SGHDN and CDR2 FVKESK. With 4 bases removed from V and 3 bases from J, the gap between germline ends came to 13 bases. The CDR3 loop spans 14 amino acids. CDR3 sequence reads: CASSRGRYLYEQYF. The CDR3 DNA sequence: TGTGCCAGCAGCCGAGGGAGGTACCTCTACGAGCAGTACTTC.

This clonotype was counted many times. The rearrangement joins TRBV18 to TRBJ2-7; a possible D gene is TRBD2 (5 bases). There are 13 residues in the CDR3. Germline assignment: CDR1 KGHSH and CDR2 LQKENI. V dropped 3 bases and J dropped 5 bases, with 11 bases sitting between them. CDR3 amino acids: CASSPLSGDEQYF. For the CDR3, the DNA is TGTGCCAGCTCACCGCTTTCCGGGGACGAGCAGTACTTC.

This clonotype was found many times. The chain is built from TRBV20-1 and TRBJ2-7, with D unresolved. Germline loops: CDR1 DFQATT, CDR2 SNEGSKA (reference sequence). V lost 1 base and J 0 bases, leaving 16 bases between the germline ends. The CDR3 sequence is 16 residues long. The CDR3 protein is CSARAHLGISSYEQYF. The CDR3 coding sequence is TGCAGTGCTAGAGCACATTTGGGTATAAGCTCCTACGAGCAGTACTTC.

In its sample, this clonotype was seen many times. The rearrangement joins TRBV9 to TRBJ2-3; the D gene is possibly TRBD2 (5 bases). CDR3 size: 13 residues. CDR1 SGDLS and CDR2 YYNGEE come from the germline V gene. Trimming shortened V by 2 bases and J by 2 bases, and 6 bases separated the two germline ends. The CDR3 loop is CASSVDYTDTQYF. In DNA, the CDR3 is TGTGCCAGCAGCGTCGACTACACAGATACGCAGTATTTT. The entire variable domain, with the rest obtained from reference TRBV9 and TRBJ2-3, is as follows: DSGVTQTPKHLITATGQRVTLRCSPRSGDLSVYWYQQSLDQGLQFLIQYYNGEERAKGNILERFSAQQFPDLHSELNLSSLELGDSALYFCASSVDYTDTQYFGPGTRLTVL.

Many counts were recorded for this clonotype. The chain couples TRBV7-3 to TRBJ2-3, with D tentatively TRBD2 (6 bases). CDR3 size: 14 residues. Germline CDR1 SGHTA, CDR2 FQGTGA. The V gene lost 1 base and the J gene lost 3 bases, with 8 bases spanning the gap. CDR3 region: CASSLMLATDTQYF. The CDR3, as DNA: TGTGCCAGCAGCTTAATGCTAGCGACAGATACGCAGTATTTT.

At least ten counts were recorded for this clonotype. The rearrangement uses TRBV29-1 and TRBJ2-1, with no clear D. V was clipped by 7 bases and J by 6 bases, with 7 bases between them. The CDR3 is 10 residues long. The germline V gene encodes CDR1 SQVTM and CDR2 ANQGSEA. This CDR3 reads CSGSSNEQFF. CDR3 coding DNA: TGCAGCGGCTCTAGCAATGAGCAGTTCTTC.

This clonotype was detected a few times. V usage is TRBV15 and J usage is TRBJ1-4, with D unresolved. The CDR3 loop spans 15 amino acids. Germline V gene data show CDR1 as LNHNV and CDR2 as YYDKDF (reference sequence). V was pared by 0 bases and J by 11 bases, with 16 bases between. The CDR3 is CATSRDGPLRAKLFF. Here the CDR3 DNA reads TGTGCCACCAGCAGAGATGGACCGCTCCGGGCTAAACTGTTTTTT.

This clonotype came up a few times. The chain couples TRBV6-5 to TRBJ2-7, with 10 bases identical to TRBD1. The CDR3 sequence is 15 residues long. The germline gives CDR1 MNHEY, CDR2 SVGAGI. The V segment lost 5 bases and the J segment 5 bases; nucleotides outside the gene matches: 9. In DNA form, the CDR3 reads TGTGCCAGCAGTATCACCGGGACAGGGGTCCACGAGCAGTACTTC. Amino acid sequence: CASSITGTGVHEQYF.

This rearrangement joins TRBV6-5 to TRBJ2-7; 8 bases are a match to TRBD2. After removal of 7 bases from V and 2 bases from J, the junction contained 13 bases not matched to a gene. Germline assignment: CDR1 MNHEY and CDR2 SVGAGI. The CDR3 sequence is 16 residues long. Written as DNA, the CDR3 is TGTGCCAGCACCCCGGGGCCCGGGGGGGCCGCCTACGAGCAGTACTTC. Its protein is CASTPGPGGAAYEQYF.

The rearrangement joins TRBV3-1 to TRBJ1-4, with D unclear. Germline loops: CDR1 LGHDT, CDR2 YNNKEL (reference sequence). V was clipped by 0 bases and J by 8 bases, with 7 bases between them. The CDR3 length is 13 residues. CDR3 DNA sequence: TGTGCCAGCAGCCAAGAAGACGGGGAAAAACTGTTTTTT. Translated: CASSQEDGEKLFF.

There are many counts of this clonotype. Written as DNA, the CDR3 is TGCAGTGCTAGGGCGGGGGGGCCAGAGACCCAGTACTTC. Protein: CSARAGGPETQYF. V and J are TRBV20-1 and TRBJ2-5; the match to TRBD2 covers 9 bases. Germline assignment: CDR1 DFQATT and CDR2 SNEGSKA (reference sequence). Unmatched junction bases numbered 3, after V lost 3 bases and J lost 4 bases. The CDR3 contains 13 residues.

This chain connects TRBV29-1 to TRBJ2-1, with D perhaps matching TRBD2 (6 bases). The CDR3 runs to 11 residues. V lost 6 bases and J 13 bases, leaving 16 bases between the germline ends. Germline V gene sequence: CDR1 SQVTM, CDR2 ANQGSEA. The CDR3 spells CSVEPLASQFF. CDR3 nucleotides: TGCAGCGTAGAACCTCTAGCGTCACAGTTCTTC.

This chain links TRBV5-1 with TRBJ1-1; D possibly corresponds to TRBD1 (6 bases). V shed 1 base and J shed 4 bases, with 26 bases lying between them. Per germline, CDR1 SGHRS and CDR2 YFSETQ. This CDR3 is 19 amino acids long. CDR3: CASSLSVLSRGLVGTEAFF. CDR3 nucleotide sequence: TGCGCCAGCAGCTTGTCGGTTTTGAGCAGGGGCCTGGTGGGCACTGAAGCTTTCTTT. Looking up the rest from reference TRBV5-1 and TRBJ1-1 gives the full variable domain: KAGVTQTPRYLIKTRGQQVTLSCSPISGHRSVSWYQQTPGQGLQFLFEYFSETQRNKGNFPGRFSGRQFSNSRSEMNVSTLELGDSALYLCASSLSVLSRGLVGTEAFFGQGTRLTVV.

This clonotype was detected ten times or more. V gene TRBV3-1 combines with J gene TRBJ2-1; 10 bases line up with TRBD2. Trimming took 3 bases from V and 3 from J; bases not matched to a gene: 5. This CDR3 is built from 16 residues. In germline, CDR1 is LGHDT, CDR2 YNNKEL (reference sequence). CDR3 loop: CASSQVLAGVYNEQFF. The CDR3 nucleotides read TGTGCCAGCAGCCAGGTTCTAGCGGGGGTCTACAATGAGCAGTTCTTC.

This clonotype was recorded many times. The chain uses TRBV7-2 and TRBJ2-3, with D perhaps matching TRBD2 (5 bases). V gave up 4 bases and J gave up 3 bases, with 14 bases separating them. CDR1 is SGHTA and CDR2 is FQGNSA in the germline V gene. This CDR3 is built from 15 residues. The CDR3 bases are TGTGCCAGCAGCTCGACTACCCGCCTGACAGATACGCAGTATTTT. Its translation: CASSSTTRLTDTQYF. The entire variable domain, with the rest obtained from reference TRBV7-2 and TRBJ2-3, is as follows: GAGVSQSPSNKVTEKGKDVELRCDPISGHTALYWYRQSLGQGLEFLIYFQGNSAPDKSGLPSDRFSAERTGGSVSTLTIQRTQQEDSAVYLCASSSTTRLTDTQYFGPGTRLTVL.

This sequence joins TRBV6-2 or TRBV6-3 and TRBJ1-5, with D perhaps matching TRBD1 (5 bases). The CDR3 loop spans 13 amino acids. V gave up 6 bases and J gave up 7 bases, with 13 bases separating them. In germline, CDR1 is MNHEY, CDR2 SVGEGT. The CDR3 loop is CASRGHPIQPQHF. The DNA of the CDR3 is TGTGCCAGCAGAGGACACCCAATCCAGCCCCAGCATTTT.

Written as DNA, the CDR3 is TGTGCCAGCAGCCGACGGCAGGGCTATGGCTACACCTTC. Residues: CASSRRQGYGYTF. This chain connects TRBV11-2 to TRBJ1-2, with D tentatively TRBD1 (5 bases). This CDR3 is 13 amino acids long. V lost 5 bases and J lost 4, with 11 bases in between. From germline, CDR1 is SGHAT and CDR2 FQNNGV.